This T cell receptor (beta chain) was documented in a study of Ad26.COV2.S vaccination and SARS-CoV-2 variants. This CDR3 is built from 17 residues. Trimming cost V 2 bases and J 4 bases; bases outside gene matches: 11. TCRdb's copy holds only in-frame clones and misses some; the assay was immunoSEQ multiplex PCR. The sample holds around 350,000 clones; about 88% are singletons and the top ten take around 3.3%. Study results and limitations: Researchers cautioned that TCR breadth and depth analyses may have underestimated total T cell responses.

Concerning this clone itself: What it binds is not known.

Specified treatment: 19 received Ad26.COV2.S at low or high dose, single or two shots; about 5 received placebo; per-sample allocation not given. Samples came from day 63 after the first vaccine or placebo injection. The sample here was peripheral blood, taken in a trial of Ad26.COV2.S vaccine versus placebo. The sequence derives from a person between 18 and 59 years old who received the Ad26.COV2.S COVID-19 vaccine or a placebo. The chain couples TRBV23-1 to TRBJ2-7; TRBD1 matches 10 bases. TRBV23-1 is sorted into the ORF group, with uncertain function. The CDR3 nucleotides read TGCGCCAGCAGTCAAAATTCCCCCCGGGACAGGGGTTACGAGCAGTACTTC. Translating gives CASSQNSPRDRGYEQYF.